The source of this T cell receptor beta chain is a study of blood T cell repertoires in COVID-19. CDR3 length: 16 amino acids. The V and J ends lost 3 bases and 0 bases respectively, with 14 bases between them. CDR1 MNHEY and CDR2 SMNVEV come from the germline V gene (reference sequence). Produced via immunoSEQ multiplex PCR; TCRdb's table is partial and in-frame only. There are fewer than 350,000 clones in the sample; under 95% occur only once, and roughly 2.8% lies in the top ten. The gene calls are TRBV27 and TRBJ1-2; D possibly corresponds to TRBD1 (5 bases). The sequence derives from a man aged 35-49 years who had been exposed to COVID-19. Sequences were obtained from PBMCs or T cells enriched from blood (not recorded which). The CDR3 DNA sequence: TGTGCCAGCAGTTTCCCCGACGGGACTTCTAACTATGGCTACACCTTC. Translating it yields CASSFPDGTSNYGYTF.